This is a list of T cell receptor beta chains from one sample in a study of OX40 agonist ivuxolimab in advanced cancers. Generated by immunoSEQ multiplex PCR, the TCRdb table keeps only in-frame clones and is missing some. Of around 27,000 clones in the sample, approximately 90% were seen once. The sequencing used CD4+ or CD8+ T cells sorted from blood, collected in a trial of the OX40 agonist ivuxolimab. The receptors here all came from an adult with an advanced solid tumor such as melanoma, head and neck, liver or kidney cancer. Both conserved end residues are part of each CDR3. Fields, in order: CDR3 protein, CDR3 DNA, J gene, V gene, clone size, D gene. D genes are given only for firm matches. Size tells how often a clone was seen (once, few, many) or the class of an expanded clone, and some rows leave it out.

CDR3 protein: CASSPSAQTPVLGYTF
CDR3 DNA: TGTGCCAGCTCACCCTCGGCTCAGACTCCAGTCCTTGGCTACACCTTC
J gene: TRBJ1-2
V gene: TRBV18
clone size: .
D gene: .

CDR3 protein: CASSLVWVGYNEQFF
CDR3 DNA: TGCGCCAGCAGCTTGGTTTGGGTGGGGTACAATGAGCAGTTCTTC
J gene: TRBJ2-1
V gene: TRBV5-1
clone size: .
D gene: .

CDR3 protein: CASSFIGMGEQYF
CDR3 DNA: TGTGCCAGCAGCTTTATTGGGATGGGCGAGCAGTACTTC
J gene: TRBJ2-7
V gene: TRBV7-9
clone size: .
D gene: .

CDR3 protein: CASGLYTGKETQYF
CDR3 DNA: TGTGCTAGTGGTTTGTATACAGGGAAAGAGACCCAGTACTTC
J gene: TRBJ2-5
V gene: TRBV12-5
clone size: once
D gene: .

CDR3 protein: CASSFRGYSGNTIYF
CDR3 DNA: TGTGCCAGCAGCTTCCGGGGATACTCTGGAAACACCATATATTTT
J gene: TRBJ1-3
V gene: TRBV5-8
clone size: .
D gene: .

CDR3 protein: CASSTGTSGETEQFF
CDR3 DNA: TGTGCCAGCAGTACCGGGACTAGCGGGGAAACGGAGCAGTTCTTC
J gene: TRBJ2-1
V gene: TRBV27
clone size: once
D gene: TRBD2

CDR3 protein: CASSPPHGSNSPLHF
CDR3 DNA: TGTGCCAGCAGCCCCCCCCACGGGTCGAATTCACCCCTCCACTTT
J gene: TRBJ1-6
V gene: TRBV6-5
clone size: .
D gene: .

CDR3 protein: CASSLGARESYEQYF
CDR3 DNA: TGTGCCAGCAGCCTAGGGGCACGGGAGTCCTACGAGCAGTACTTC
J gene: TRBJ2-7
V gene: TRBV13
clone size: .
D gene: .

CDR3 protein: CASRDATGGNNEQYF
CDR3 DNA: TGTGCCAGCAGGGACGCGACAGGGGGCAACAACGAGCAGTACTTC
J gene: TRBJ2-7
V gene: TRBV28
clone size: .
D gene: TRBD1

CDR3 protein: CASSFRAQGSNEQFF
CDR3 DNA: TGTGCCAGCAGCTTCCGGGCCCAGGGCTCCAATGAGCAGTTCTTC
J gene: TRBJ2-1
V gene: TRBV7-2
clone size: .
D gene: .

CDR3 protein: CASSIEGLAGVFTGELFF
CDR3 DNA: TGTGCCAGTAGTATAGAGGGACTAGCGGGAGTATTCACCGGGGAGCTGTTTTTT
J gene: TRBJ2-2
V gene: TRBV19
clone size: .
D gene: TRBD2

CDR3 protein: CAGTRDSGTDTQYF
CDR3 DNA: TGTGCCGGCACGCGGGACTCTGGCACAGATACGCAGTATTTT
J gene: TRBJ2-3
V gene: TRBV2
clone size: .
D gene: .

CDR3 protein: CAISPTGTSAYNEQFF
CDR3 DNA: TGTGCCATCAGCCCAACCGGGACTAGCGCATACAATGAGCAGTTCTTC
J gene: TRBJ2-1
V gene: TRBV10-3
clone size: .
D gene: TRBD2

CDR3 protein: CASSPLMASGRYTQYF
CDR3 DNA: TGTGCCAGCAGCCCTTTGATGGCTAGCGGGAGGTATACGCAGTATTTT
J gene: TRBJ2-3
V gene: TRBV27
clone size: .
D gene: TRBD2

CDR3 protein: CASSYGGTEAFF
CDR3 DNA: TGTGCCAGCAGTTATGGGGGCACTGAAGCTTTCTTT
J gene: TRBJ1-1
V gene: TRBV6-5
clone size: few
D gene: .

CDR3 protein: CASSPRDGGNTIYF
CDR3 DNA: TGTGCCAGCAGCCCTCGGGACGGGGGAAACACCATATATTTT
J gene: TRBJ1-3
V gene: TRBV14
clone size: once
D gene: .

CDR3 protein: CASSLVTLPYNEQFF
CDR3 DNA: TGTGCCAGCAGCTTAGTGACCTTGCCCTACAATGAGCAGTTCTTC
J gene: TRBJ2-1
V gene: TRBV7-9
clone size: .
D gene: .

CDR3 protein: CASSHDGTYEQYF
CDR3 DNA: TGTGCCAGCAGCCATGATGGTACCTACGAGCAGTACTTC
J gene: TRBJ2-7
V gene: TRBV11-3
clone size: .
D gene: .

CDR3 protein: CASTGGMNTEAFF
CDR3 DNA: TGTGCCAGCACCGGGGGAATGAACACTGAAGCTTTCTTT
J gene: TRBJ1-1
V gene: TRBV7-9
clone size: .
D gene: .

CDR3 protein: CASSLVATGPSEAFF
CDR3 DNA: TGTGCCAGCAGCTTAGTCGCGACAGGGCCCTCTGAAGCTTTCTTT
J gene: TRBJ1-1
V gene: TRBV7-6
clone size: .
D gene: TRBD1

CDR3 protein: CASTLGGPWPQHF
CDR3 DNA: TGTGCCAGTACCTTGGGCGGCCCATGGCCCCAGCATTTT
J gene: TRBJ1-5
V gene: TRBV19
clone size: .
D gene: .

CDR3 protein: CASSSPNEQFF
CDR3 DNA: TGTGCCAGCAGTTCCCCCAATGAGCAGTTCTTC
J gene: TRBJ2-1
V gene: TRBV27
clone size: .
D gene: .

CDR3 protein: CATGQGPNYGYTF
CDR3 DNA: TGTGCCACGGGACAGGGGCCCAACTATGGCTACACCTTC
J gene: TRBJ1-2
V gene: TRBV7-9
clone size: .
D gene: TRBD1

CDR3 protein: CASLRLFTGELFF
CDR3 DNA: TGTGCCAGTCTCAGACTCTTCACCGGGGAGCTGTTTTTT
J gene: TRBJ2-2
V gene: TRBV7-9
clone size: .
D gene: .

CDR3 protein: CASSIDHGPGNTGELFF
CDR3 DNA: TGTGCCAGTAGTATAGATCACGGGCCCGGGAACACCGGGGAGCTGTTTTTT
J gene: TRBJ2-2
V gene: TRBV19
clone size: .
D gene: .

CDR3 protein: CASSSGASGRARDTQYF
CDR3 DNA: TGTGCCAGCAGTTCAGGGGCCAGCGGGAGGGCTAGAGATACGCAGTATTTT
J gene: TRBJ2-3
V gene: TRBV7-8
clone size: .
D gene: TRBD2

CDR3 protein: CASSFLAGYNEQFF
CDR3 DNA: TGTGCCAGCAGTTTCCTAGCGGGTTACAATGAGCAGTTCTTC
J gene: TRBJ2-1
V gene: TRBV7-2
clone size: .
D gene: TRBD2

CDR3 protein: CASSQGLLAASTDTQYF
CDR3 DNA: TGTGCCAGCAGCCAAGGCCTACTTGCAGCTAGCACAGATACGCAGTATTTT
J gene: TRBJ2-3
V gene: TRBV4-2
clone size: .
D gene: .

CDR3 protein: CASSRQGSNQPQHF
CDR3 DNA: TGTGCCAGCAGTCGACAGGGTAGCAATCAGCCCCAGCATTTT
J gene: TRBJ1-5
V gene: TRBV27
clone size: .
D gene: TRBD1

CDR3 protein: CASRPKTGSSGNTIYF
CDR3 DNA: TGTGCCAGCAGACCAAAGACGGGTAGCTCTGGAAACACCATATATTTT
J gene: TRBJ1-3
V gene: TRBV7-9
clone size: .
D gene: .

CDR3 protein: CASSLGVGQPQHF
CDR3 DNA: TGTGCCAGCAGCTTGGGAGTAGGTCAGCCCCAGCATTTT
J gene: TRBJ1-5
V gene: TRBV5-4
clone size: .
D gene: .

CDR3 protein: CASKRVRNTEAFF
CDR3 DNA: TGTGCCAGCAAAAGAGTCCGGAACACTGAAGCTTTCTTT
J gene: TRBJ1-1
V gene: TRBV6-5
clone size: .
D gene: .

CDR3 protein: CASSPGPMYHEQFF
CDR3 DNA: TGTGCCAGCAGCCCAGGCCCAATGTATCATGAGCAGTTCTTC
J gene: TRBJ2-1
V gene: TRBV27
clone size: .
D gene: .

CDR3 protein: CSAEDGEQFF
CDR3 DNA: TGCAGTGCTGAGGACGGTGAGCAGTTCTTC
J gene: TRBJ2-1
V gene: TRBV20-1
clone size: .
D gene: .

CDR3 protein: CASSLAGTGELFF
CDR3 DNA: TGTGCCAGCAGCTTAGCGGGGACCGGGGAGCTGTTTTTT
J gene: TRBJ2-2
V gene: TRBV11-2
clone size: .
D gene: .

CDR3 protein: CASSRISTDTQYF
CDR3 DNA: TGTGCCAGCAGCCGAATTAGCACAGATACGCAGTATTTT
J gene: TRBJ2-3
V gene: TRBV5-6
clone size: .
D gene: .

CDR3 protein: CASSISGRGVAHEQFF
CDR3 DNA: TGTGCCAGTAGTATAAGCGGGCGGGGAGTGGCCCATGAGCAGTTCTTC
J gene: TRBJ2-1
V gene: TRBV19
clone size: .
D gene: .

CDR3 protein: CASSLSPSSVLGNEQFF
CDR3 DNA: TGTGCCAGCAGTTTATCGCCCTCCAGCGTGCTGGGCAATGAGCAGTTCTTC
J gene: TRBJ2-1
V gene: TRBV27
clone size: .
D gene: .

CDR3 protein: CASSPGRGVIGYEQFF
CDR3 DNA: TGTGCCAGCAGCCCGGGGCGGGGGGTCATCGGGTATGAGCAGTTCTTC
J gene: TRBJ2-1
V gene: TRBV7-9
clone size: .
D gene: TRBD2

CDR3 protein: CASSVEGNYGYTF
CDR3 DNA: TGTGCCAGCAGCGTAGAGGGGAACTATGGCTACACCTTC
J gene: TRBJ1-2
V gene: TRBV9
clone size: .
D gene: .

CDR3 protein: CASSYVGLDQETQYF
CDR3 DNA: TGTGCCAGCAGTTACGTCGGACTAGACCAAGAGACCCAGTACTTC
J gene: TRBJ2-5
V gene: TRBV6-5
clone size: .
D gene: TRBD2

CDR3 protein: CASSQGTGEPGNTIYF
CDR3 DNA: TGCGCCAGCAGCCAAGGGACAGGGGAGCCCGGAAACACCATATATTTT
J gene: TRBJ1-3
V gene: TRBV4-1
clone size: .
D gene: TRBD1

CDR3 protein: CASSLATASSYEQYF
CDR3 DNA: TGTGCCAGCAGCTTAGCCACAGCGAGTTCCTACGAGCAGTACTTC
J gene: TRBJ2-7
V gene: TRBV7-2
clone size: .
D gene: .

CDR3 protein: CASSLQGGTEAFF
CDR3 DNA: TGTGCCAGCAGCTTACAGGGCGGCACTGAAGCTTTCTTT
J gene: TRBJ1-1
V gene: TRBV7-9
clone size: .
D gene: .

CDR3 protein: CASSISAFRGEAFF
CDR3 DNA: TGTGCCAGTAGTATAAGCGCCTTCCGGGGTGAAGCTTTCTTT
J gene: TRBJ1-1
V gene: TRBV19
clone size: .
D gene: .

CDR3 protein: CASSLGGVSNQPQHF
CDR3 DNA: TGTGCCAGCAGCCTAGGGGGAGTTAGCAATCAGCCCCAGCATTTT
J gene: TRBJ1-5
V gene: TRBV7-9
clone size: .
D gene: .

CDR3 protein: CASSLSRLAGGSTDTQYF
CDR3 DNA: TGTGCCAGCAGCTTATCTCGGCTAGCGGGAGGTAGCACAGATACGCAGTATTTT
J gene: TRBJ2-3
V gene: TRBV7-9
clone size: .
D gene: TRBD2

CDR3 protein: CASSLEGNEQFF
CDR3 DNA: TGTGCCAGCAGCTTGGAGGGAAATGAGCAGTTCTTC
J gene: TRBJ2-1
V gene: TRBV5-4
clone size: .
D gene: .

CDR3 protein: CASSRTSGRAADTQYF
CDR3 DNA: TGTGCCAGCAGCCGTACTAGCGGGAGGGCCGCTGATACGCAGTATTTT
J gene: TRBJ2-3
V gene: TRBV13
clone size: .
D gene: TRBD2

CDR3 protein: CASTPSGTGSHEQYF
CDR3 DNA: TGTGCCAGCACGCCATCGGGGACAGGGTCCCACGAGCAGTACTTC
J gene: TRBJ2-7
V gene: TRBV9
clone size: .
D gene: TRBD1